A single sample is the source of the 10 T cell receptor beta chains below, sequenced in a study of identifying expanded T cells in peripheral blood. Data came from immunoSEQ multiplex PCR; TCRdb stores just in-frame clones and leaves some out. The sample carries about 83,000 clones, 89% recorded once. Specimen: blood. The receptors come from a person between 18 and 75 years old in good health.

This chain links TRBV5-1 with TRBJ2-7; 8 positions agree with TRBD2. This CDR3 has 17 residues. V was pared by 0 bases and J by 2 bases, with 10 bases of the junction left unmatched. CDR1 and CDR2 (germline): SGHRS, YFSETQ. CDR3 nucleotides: TGCGCCAGCAGCTTGGCGGTGACTACTAGCGGCGCCTACGAGCAGTACTTC. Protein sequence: CASSLAVTTSGAYEQYF.

The CDR3 region is CASSFGTPGITGANVLTF. CDR3 sequence (DNA): TGTGCCAGCAGCTTCGGGACACCTGGCATTACTGGGGCCAACGTCCTGACTTTC. The chain employs TRBV5-5 and TRBJ2-6, with D possibly matching TRBD1 (6 bases). Germline V gives CDR1 SGHKS, CDR2 YYEKEE (reference sequence). CDR3 length: 18 residues. V shed 2 bases and J shed 2 bases, with 17 bases lying between them.

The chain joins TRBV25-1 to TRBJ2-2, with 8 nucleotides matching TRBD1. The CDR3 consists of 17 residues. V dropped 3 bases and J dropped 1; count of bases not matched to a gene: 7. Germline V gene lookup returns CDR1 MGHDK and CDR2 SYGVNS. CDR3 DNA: TGTGCCAGCAGTGACCTGATCGGGACAGGGAACACCGGGGAGCTGTTTTTT. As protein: CASSDLIGTGNTGELFF.

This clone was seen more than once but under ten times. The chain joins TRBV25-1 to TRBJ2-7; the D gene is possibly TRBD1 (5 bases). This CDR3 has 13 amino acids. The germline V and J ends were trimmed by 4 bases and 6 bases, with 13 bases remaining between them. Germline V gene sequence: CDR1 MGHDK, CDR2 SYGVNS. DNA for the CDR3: TGTGCCAGCAGTGCTTATACAGGTGCCGAGCAGTACTTC. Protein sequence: CASSAYTGAEQYF.

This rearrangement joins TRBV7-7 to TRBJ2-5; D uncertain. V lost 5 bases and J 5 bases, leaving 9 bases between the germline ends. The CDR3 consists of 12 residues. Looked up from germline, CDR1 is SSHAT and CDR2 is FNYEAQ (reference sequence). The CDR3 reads CASSPLTETQYF. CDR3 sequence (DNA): TGTGCCAGCAGCCCCCTTACCGAGACCCAGTACTTC. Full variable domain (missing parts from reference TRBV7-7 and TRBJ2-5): GAGVSQSPRYKVTKRGQDVTLRCDPISSHATLYWYQQALGQGPEFLTYFNYEAQPDKSGLPSDRFSAERPEGSISTLTIQRTEQRDSAMYRCASSPLTETQYFGPGTRLLVL.

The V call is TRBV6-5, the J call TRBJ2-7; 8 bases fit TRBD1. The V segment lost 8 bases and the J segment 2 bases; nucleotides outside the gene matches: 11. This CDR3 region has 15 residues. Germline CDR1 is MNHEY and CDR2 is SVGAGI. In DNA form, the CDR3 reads TGTGCCAGCTGCTGGAATTCAGGGGGCCCCTACGAGCAGTACTTC. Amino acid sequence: CASCWNSGGPYEQYF.

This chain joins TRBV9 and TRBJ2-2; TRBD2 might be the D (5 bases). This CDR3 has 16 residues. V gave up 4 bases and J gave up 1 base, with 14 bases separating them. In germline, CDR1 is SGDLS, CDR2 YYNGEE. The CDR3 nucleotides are TGTGCCAGCAGCCCCGGTACCAGCGGGAACACCGGGGAGCTGTTTTTT. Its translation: CASSPGTSGNTGELFF.

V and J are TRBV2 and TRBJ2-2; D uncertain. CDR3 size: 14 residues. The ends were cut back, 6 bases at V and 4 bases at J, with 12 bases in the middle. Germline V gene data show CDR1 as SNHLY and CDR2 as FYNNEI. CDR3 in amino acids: CASRHQKTTGELFF. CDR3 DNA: TGTGCCAGCAGACATCAAAAAACCACCGGGGAGCTGTTTTTT.

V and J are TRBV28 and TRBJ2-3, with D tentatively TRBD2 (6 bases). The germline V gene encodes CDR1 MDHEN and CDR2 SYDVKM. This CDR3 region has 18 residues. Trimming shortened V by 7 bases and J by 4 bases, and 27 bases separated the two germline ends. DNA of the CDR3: TGTGCCAGCATAACCGGGAGCCAGTTCAGAGGGGCGGCAGATACGCAGTATTTT. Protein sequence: CASITGSQFRGAADTQYF.

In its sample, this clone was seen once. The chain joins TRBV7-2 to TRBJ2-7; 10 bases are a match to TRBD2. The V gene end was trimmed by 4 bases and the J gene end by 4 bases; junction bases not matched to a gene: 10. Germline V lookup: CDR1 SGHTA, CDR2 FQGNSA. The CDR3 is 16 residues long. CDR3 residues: CASSSTINSGRYEQYF. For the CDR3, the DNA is TGTGCCAGCAGCTCCACCATTAATAGCGGGAGGTACGAGCAGTACTTC.